The clone carrying this TCR beta chain was recorded many times. The target antigen is unknown. The data originate from a study of CD8 T cells in ankylosing spondylitis. General study points: Disease-linked clones bore a CD8+ phenotype and were relatively rare in peripheral blood. For ankylosing spondylitis blood, a TCR beta motif of seven to nine highly homologous variants appeared characteristic. Past research had described some motif variants in reactive arthritis synovial fluid and blood. Enrichment of disease-linked clones was reportedly significant in matched ankylosing spondylitis synovial fluid.

One entry per CDR3 protein, called by TCRdb with MiXCR from the 5' RACE reads. The sample includes 10,000 to 15,000 distinct CDR3 sequences, roughly 3% of them seen just once. The receptor's source is a male donor with ankylosing spondylitis or in good health (not recorded which). Sequencing was done on a sample of blood, either unsorted or a sorted T cell fraction (not recorded which).

The DNA for the CDR3 is TGTGCCAGCAGCGTAGGGGACAGAGACCCTGAAGCTTTCTTT. This gives the protein CASSVGDRDPEAFF. J is TRBJ1-1 and V is TRBV9; 7 bases are shared with TRBD1. J was trimmed by 6 bases and V by 0 bases; bases with no gene match: 5. Per the germline V gene, CDR1 is SGDLS and CDR2 is YYNGEE. CDR3 length: 14 amino acids.